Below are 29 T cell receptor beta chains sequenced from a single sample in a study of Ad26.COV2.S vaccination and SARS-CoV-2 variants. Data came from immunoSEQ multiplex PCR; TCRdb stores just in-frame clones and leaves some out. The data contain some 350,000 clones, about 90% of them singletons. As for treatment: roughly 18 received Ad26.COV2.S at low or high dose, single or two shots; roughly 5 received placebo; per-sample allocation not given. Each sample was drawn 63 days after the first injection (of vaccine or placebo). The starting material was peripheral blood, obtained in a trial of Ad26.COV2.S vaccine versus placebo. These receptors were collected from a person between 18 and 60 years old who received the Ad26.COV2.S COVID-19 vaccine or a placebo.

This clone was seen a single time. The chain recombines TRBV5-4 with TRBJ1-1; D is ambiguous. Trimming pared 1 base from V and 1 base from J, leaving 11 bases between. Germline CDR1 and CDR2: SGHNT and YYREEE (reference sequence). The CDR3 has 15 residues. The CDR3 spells CASSLLGIPNTEAFF. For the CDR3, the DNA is TGTGCCAGCAGCTTGTTGGGGATACCGAACACTGAAGCTTTCTTT.

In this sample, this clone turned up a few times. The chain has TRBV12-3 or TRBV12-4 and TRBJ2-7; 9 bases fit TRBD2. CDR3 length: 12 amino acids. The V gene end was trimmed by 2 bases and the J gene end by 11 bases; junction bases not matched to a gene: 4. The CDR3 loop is CASSLWASGEYF. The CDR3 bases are TGTGCCAGCAGTTTATGGGCTAGCGGGGAGTACTTC.

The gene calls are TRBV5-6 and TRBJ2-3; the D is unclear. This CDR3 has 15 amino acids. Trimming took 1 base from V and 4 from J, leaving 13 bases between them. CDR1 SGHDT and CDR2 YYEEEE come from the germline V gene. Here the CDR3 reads CASSLLVGVADTQYF. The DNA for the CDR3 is TGTGCCAGCAGCTTGTTGGTGGGTGTCGCAGATACGCAGTATTTT.

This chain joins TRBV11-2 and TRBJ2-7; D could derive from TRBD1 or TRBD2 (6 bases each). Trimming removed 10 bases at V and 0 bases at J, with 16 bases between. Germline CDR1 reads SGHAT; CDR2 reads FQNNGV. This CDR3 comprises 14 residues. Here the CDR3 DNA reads TGTGCCACCGTGGAGGGACACATCTCCTACGAGCAGTACTTC. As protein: CATVEGHISYEQYF.

CDR3 region: CASSSFVDSYEQYF. DNA of the CDR3: TGTGCCAGCAGCTCTTTTGTGGATTCCTACGAGCAGTACTTC. The chain is built from TRBV11-2 and TRBJ2-7; D call uncertain. Trimming took 4 bases from V and 1 from J, leaving 11 bases between them. This CDR3 region has 14 residues. Germline assignment: CDR1 SGHAT and CDR2 FQNNGV.

The chain's CDR3 is CATLPGMNTEAFF. The CDR3, as DNA: TGTGCCACGTTACCAGGGATGAACACTGAAGCTTTCTTT. The chain recombines TRBV12-3 or TRBV12-4 with TRBJ1-1, with D tentatively TRBD1 (5 bases). V shed 10 bases and J shed 0 bases, with 12 bases lying between them. The CDR3 has 13 amino acids.

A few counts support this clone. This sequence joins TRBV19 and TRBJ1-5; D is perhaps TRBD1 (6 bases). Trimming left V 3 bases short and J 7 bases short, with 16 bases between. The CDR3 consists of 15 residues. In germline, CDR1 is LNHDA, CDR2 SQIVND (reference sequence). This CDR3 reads CASSMIRQGTQPQHF. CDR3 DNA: TGTGCCAGTAGTATGATCCGCCAGGGGACACAGCCCCAGCATTTT.

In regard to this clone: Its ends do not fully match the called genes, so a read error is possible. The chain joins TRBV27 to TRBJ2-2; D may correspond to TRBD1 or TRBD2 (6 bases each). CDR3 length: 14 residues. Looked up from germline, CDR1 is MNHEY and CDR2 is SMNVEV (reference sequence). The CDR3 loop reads CATSPEGGTGELFF. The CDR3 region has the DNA TGTGCCACCAGTCCAGAGGGGGGAACCGGGGAGCTGTTTTTT.

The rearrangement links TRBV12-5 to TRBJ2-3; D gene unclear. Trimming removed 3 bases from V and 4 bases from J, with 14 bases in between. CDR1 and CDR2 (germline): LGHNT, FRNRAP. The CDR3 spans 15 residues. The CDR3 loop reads CASGFRTSGADTQYF. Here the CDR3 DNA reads TGTGCTAGTGGTTTCCGAACGAGTGGGGCAGATACGCAGTATTTT.

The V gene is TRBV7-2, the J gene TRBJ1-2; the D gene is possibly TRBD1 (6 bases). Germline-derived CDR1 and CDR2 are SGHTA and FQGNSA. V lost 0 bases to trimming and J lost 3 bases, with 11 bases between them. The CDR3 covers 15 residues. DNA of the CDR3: TGTGCCAGCAGCTTAGCGGGTCGGACAGACTATGGCTACACCTTC. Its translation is CASSLAGRTDYGYTF.

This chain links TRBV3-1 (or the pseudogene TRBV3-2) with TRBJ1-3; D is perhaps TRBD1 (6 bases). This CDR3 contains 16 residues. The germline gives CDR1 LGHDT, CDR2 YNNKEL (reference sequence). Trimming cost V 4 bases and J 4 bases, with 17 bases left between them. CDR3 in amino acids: CASSRALGGHGNTIYF. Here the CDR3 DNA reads TGTGCCAGCAGCCGAGCCCTTGGGGGCCACGGAAACACCATATATTTT.

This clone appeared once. The CDR3 reads CASSLGNTEAFF. Written as DNA, the CDR3 is TGTGCCAGCAGCTTAGGGAACACTGAAGCTTTCTTT. V usage is TRBV13 and J usage is TRBJ1-1; D is unresolved. There are 12 residues in the CDR3. Germline-derived CDR1 and CDR2 are PRHDT and FYEKMQ (reference sequence). V dropped 0 bases and J dropped 1 base, with 0 bases sitting between them.

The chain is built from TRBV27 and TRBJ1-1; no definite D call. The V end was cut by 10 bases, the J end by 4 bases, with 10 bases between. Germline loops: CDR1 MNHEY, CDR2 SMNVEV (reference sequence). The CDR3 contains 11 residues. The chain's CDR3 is CATRRGTEAFF. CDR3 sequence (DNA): TGTGCCACCAGGCGGGGCACTGAAGCTTTCTTT.

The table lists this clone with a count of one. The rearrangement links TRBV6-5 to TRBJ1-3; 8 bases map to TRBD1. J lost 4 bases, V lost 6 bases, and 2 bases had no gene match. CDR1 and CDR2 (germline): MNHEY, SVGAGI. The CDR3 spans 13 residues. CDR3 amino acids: CASRGTGGNTIYF. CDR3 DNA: TGTGCCAGCAGAGGGACAGGCGGAAACACCATATATTTT.

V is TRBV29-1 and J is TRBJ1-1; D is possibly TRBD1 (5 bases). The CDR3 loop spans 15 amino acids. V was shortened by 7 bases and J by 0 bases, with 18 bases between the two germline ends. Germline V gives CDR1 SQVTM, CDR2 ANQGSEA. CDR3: CSGDPMGSMNTEAFF. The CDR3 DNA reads TGCAGCGGGGACCCTATGGGTAGCATGAACACTGAAGCTTTCTTT.

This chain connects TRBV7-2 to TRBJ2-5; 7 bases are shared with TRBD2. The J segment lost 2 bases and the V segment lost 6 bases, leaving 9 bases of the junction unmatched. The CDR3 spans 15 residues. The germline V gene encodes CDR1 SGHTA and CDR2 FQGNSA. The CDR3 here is CASRTVGGGQETQYF. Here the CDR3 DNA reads TGTGCCAGCAGAACGGTGGGCGGGGGACAAGAGACCCAGTACTTC.

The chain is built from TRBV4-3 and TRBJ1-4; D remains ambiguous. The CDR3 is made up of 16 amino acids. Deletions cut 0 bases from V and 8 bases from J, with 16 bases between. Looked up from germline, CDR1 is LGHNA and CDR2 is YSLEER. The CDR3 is CASSQDRPGREEKLFF. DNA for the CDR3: TGCGCCAGCAGCCAAGATAGACCAGGACGGGAAGAAAAACTGTTTTTT.

CDR3: CASSQLFNTGELFF. CDR3 coding DNA: TGTGCCAGCAGCCAACTTTTTAACACCGGGGAGCTGTTTTTT. The rearrangement links TRBV4-2 to TRBJ2-2; the D is unclear. The CDR3 has 14 residues. CDR1 LGHNA and CDR2 YNFKEQ come from the germline V gene. Trimming removed 2 bases from V and 2 bases from J, with 6 bases in between.

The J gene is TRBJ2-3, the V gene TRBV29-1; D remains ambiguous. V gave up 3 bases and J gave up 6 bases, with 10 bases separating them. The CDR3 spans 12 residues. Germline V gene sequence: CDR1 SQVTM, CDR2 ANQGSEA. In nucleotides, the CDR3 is TGCAGCGTTGACCAGGTCGGGGATACGCAGTATTTT. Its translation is CSVDQVGDTQYF.

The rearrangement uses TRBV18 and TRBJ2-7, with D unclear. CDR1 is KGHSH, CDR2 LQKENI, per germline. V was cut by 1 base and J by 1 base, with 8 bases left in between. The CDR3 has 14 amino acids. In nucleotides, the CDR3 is TGTGCCAGCTCACCACACAAGGGATCCTACGAGCAGTACGTC. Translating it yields CASSPHKGSYEQYV.

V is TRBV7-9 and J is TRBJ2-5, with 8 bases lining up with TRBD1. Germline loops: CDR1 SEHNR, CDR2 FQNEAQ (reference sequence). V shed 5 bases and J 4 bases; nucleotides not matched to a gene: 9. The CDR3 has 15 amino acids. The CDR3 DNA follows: TGTGCCAGCAGCCGCGGACAGGGAGGTCGAGAGACCCAGTACTTC. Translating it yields CASSRGQGGRETQYF. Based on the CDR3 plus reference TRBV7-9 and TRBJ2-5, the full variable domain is DTGVSQNPRHKITKRGQNVTFRCDPISEHNRLYWYRQTLGQGPEFLTYFQNEAQLEKSRLLSDRFSAERPKGSFSTLEIQRTEQGDSAMYLCASSRGQGGRETQYFGPGTRLLVL.

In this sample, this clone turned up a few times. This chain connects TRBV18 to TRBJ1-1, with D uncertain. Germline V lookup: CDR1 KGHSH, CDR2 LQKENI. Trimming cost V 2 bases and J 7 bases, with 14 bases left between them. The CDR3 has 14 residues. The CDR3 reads CASSPIDQAVEAFF. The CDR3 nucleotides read TGTGCCAGCTCACCAATAGACCAAGCGGTTGAAGCTTTCTTT.

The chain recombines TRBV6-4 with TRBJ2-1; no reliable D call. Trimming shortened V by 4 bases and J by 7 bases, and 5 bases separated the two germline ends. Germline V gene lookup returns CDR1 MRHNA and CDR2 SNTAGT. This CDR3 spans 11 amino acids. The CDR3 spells CASSVENEQFF. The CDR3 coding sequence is TGTGCCAGCAGTGTAGAGAATGAGCAGTTCTTC.

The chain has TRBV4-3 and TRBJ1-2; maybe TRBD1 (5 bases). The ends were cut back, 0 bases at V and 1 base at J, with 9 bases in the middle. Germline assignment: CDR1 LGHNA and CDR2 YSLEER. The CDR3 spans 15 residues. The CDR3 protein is CASSQESTVNYGYTF. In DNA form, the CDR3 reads TGCGCCAGCAGCCAAGAATCGACAGTTAACTATGGCTACACCTTC.

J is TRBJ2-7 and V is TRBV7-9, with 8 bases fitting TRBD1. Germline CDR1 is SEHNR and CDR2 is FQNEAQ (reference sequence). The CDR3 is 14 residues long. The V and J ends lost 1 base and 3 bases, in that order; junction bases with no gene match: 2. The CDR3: CASSLVGQGYEQYV. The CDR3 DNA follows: TGTGCCAGCAGCTTAGTTGGACAGGGCTACGAGCAGTACGTC.

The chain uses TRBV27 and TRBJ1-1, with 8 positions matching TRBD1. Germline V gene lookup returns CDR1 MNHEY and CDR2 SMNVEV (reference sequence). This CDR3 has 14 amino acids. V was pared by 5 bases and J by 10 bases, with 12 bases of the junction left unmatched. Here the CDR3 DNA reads TGTGCCAGCAGTCGCGGGGACAGGCCACAGTCAGCTTTCTTT. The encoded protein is CASSRGDRPQSAFF.

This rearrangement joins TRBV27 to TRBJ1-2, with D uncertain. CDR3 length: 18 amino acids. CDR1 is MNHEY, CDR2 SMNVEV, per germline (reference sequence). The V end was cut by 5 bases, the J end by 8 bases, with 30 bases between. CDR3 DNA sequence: TGTGCCAGCAGTCCGCTGCCCCGGGTCTCTGAACACTTTTTAGGCTACACCTTC. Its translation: CASSPLPRVSEHFLGYTF.

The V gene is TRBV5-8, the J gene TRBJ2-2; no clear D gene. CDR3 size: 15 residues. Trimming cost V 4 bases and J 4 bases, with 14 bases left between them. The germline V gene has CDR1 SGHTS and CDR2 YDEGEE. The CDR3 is CASSPTEYLTGELFF. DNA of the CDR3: TGTGCCAGCAGCCCGACGGAGTACCTCACCGGGGAGCTGTTTTTT.

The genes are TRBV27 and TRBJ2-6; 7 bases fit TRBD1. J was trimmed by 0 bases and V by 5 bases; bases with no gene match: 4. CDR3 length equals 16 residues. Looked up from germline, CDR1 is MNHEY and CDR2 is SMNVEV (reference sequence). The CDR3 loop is CASSTYRGSGANVLTF. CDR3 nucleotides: TGTGCCAGCAGTACATACAGGGGCTCTGGGGCCAACGTCCTGACTTTC.